Listed here are 24 T cell receptor beta chains from one sample, sequenced in a study of OX40 agonist ivuxolimab in advanced cancers. TCRdb keeps only in-frame clones here, not all; method: immunoSEQ multiplex PCR. This sample carries tens of thousands of clones, 80% to 95% of them seen once, and the ten largest clones take around 0.7%. Here the sequenced sample was CD4+ or CD8+ T cells sorted from blood, taken in a trial of the OX40 agonist ivuxolimab. These receptors were taken from an adult with an advanced solid tumor such as melanoma, head and neck, liver or kidney cancer.

This chain joins TRBV2 and TRBJ2-1, with 10 bases identical to TRBD1. Per the germline V gene, CDR1 is SNHLY and CDR2 is FYNNEI. V was pared by 5 bases and J by 8 bases, with 6 bases of the junction left unmatched. The CDR3 is made up of 14 amino acids. The CDR3 is CASSPDRGLDEQFF. Written as DNA, the CDR3 is TGTGCCAGCAGTCCAGACAGGGGGCTCGATGAGCAGTTCTTC.

The chain has TRBV9 and TRBJ1-6, with D perhaps TRBD1 (6 bases). Deletions cut 1 base from V and 7 bases from J, with 9 bases between. Germline V CDR1 and CDR2: SGDLS, YYNGEE. The CDR3 totals 14 residues. The CDR3 here is CASSVTGQNSPLHF. The CDR3 bases are TGTGCCAGCAGCGTAACAGGGCAGAATTCACCCCTCCACTTT.

This clone was observed a single time. V gene TRBV15 combines with J gene TRBJ1-1, with D unresolved. Trimming shortened V by 1 base and J by 4 bases, and 13 bases separated the two germline ends. The V gene's germline CDR1 is LNHNV and CDR2 YYDKDF (reference sequence). CDR3 length: 15 residues. CDR3 bases: TGTGCCACCAGCAGAGGGACGACGGTCGGCACTGAAGCTTTCTTT. Translation gives CATSRGTTVGTEAFF.

The chain combines TRBV27 with TRBJ2-1, with TRBD1 matching over 7 bases. The junction had 17 bases not matched to a gene; V was cut back by 4 bases and J by 5 bases. Germline lookup yields CDR1 MNHEY and CDR2 SMNVEV (reference sequence). The CDR3 extends over 18 amino acids. Here the CDR3 DNA reads TGTGCCAGCAGTTCGCGACAGGGCATCCCCCTCCGCGACAATGAGCAGTTCTTC. This translates into CASSSRQGIPLRDNEQFF.

This chain links TRBV19 with TRBJ1-5, with no clear D. The CDR3 spans 13 residues. The germline gives CDR1 LNHDA, CDR2 SQIVND (reference sequence). The ends were cut back, 3 bases at V and 4 bases at J, with 7 bases in the middle. CDR3 nucleotide sequence: TGTGCCAGTAGTATCGCGGGGAATCAGCCCCAGCATTTT. Translation: CASSIAGNQPQHF.

J is TRBJ1-2 and V is TRBV6-5; unclear D gene. The ends were cut back, 8 bases at V and 4 bases at J, with 11 bases in the middle. The V gene's germline CDR1 is MNHEY and CDR2 SVGAGI. CDR3 length: 12 amino acids. DNA of the CDR3: TGTGCCAGCTTTCTGAGGCCCTATGGCTACACCTTC. It is translated as CASFLRPYGYTF.

This clone was counted a single time. The V and J genes are TRBV27 and TRBJ1-4, with 8 bases matching TRBD1. J was trimmed by 7 bases and V by 5 bases; bases with no gene match: 9. The V gene's germline CDR1 is MNHEY and CDR2 SMNVEV (reference sequence). The CDR3 covers 15 residues. CDR3 nucleotide sequence: TGTGCCAGCAGTACGGACAGGGATGTAGGTGAAAAACTGTTTTTT. This codes for CASSTDRDVGEKLFF.

V gene TRBV10-3 combines with J gene TRBJ2-5; either TRBD1 or TRBD2 may fit D (5 bases each). This CDR3 comprises 13 residues. Germline V gene lookup returns CDR1 ENHRY and CDR2 SYGVKD. The V end lost 2 bases, the J end lost 9 bases, and 13 bases lay between the germline ends. The CDR3 nucleotides read TGTGCCATCAGTGAGGGCGAACCGGGACCCCAGTACTTC. It codes for CAISEGEPGPQYF.

With respect to this clone: One end of the junction fails to match germline, which may point to a read error. The rearrangement joins TRBV6-6 to TRBJ1-2; a possible D gene is TRBD1 (5 bases). The CDR3 extends over 14 amino acids. Per germline, CDR1 MNHNY and CDR2 SVGAGI (reference sequence). The CDR3, as DNA: TGTGCCAGCACTTACGGGGGGGGAAACTATGGCTACACCTTC. As protein: CASTYGGGNYGYTF.

V usage is TRBV4-1 and J usage is TRBJ2-1, with 11 positions matching TRBD2. Germline CDR1 is MGHRA and CDR2 is YSYEKL. The CDR3 loop spans 17 amino acids. Trimming at V came to 0 bases and at J to 5 bases, leaving 6 bases not matched to a gene. CDR3 loop: CASSQDWTSGYHNEQFF. DNA of the CDR3: TGCGCCAGCAGCCAAGATTGGACTAGCGGGTACCACAATGAGCAGTTCTTC.

This chain connects TRBV4-2 to TRBJ2-7; 9 bases align to TRBD1. Trimming took 2 bases from V and 10 from J; bases not matched to a gene: 9. The CDR3 consists of 14 residues. Germline V gives CDR1 LGHNA, CDR2 YNFKEQ. CDR3 protein: CASSQTGTGSPQYF. The CDR3 DNA sequence: TGTGCCAGCAGCCAAACCGGGACAGGGAGCCCTCAGTACTTC.

This chain joins TRBV5-1 and TRBJ2-2; 7 nucleotides align to TRBD1. V was pared by 4 bases and J by 5 bases, with 8 bases of the junction left unmatched. This CDR3 has 15 amino acids. Germline V gene data show CDR1 as SGHRS and CDR2 as YFSETQ. CDR3 DNA sequence: TGCGCCAGCAGCCACAGGGACAGCCTTACCGGGGAGCTGTTTTTT. Its translation is CASSHRDSLTGELFF.

V gene TRBV5-6 combines with J gene TRBJ1-1, with 8 bases lining up with TRBD1. Germline trimming cut 4 bases from V and 11 bases from J; bases unmatched to any gene: 4. The CDR3 covers 11 residues. Germline loops: CDR1 SGHDT, CDR2 YYEEEE. Here the CDR3 reads CASSRRQGAFF. The CDR3 region has the DNA TGTGCCAGCAGCCGGAGACAGGGGGCTTTCTTT.

The rearrangement links TRBV25-1 to TRBJ1-2; 11 bases line up with TRBD1. The length of the CDR3 is 15 residues. Trimming at V came to 2 bases and at J to 4 bases, leaving 3 bases not matched to a gene. CDR1 MGHDK and CDR2 SYGVNS come from the germline V gene. The CDR3, as DNA: TGTGCCAGCAGTGAAGGACAGGGGGCTGGCTATGGCTACACCTTC. Amino acids: CASSEGQGAGYGYTF.

This clone appeared once. The chain recombines TRBV27 with TRBJ2-3; TRBD1 or TRBD2 may be the D gene (6 bases each). From germline, CDR1 is MNHEY and CDR2 SMNVEV (reference sequence). The CDR3 runs 15 residues. Trimming left V 4 bases short and J 6 bases short, with 17 bases between. Written as DNA, the CDR3 is TGTGCCAGCAGTTCCGAGGGGGGCCGAGGGGATACGCAGTATTTT. Amino acids: CASSSEGGRGDTQYF.

This chain joins TRBV19 and TRBJ2-7, with D possibly being TRBD1 (6 bases). The germline gives CDR1 LNHDA, CDR2 SQIVND (reference sequence). The length of the CDR3 is 13 residues. Trimming left V 5 bases short and J 4 bases short, with 12 bases between. This CDR3 is CASSFQGLYEQYF. The DNA of the CDR3 is TGTGCCAGTAGTTTCCAGGGGTTGTACGAGCAGTACTTC.

The gene calls are TRBV5-4 and TRBJ2-7, with D perhaps given as TRBD1 or TRBD2 (5 bases each). The CDR3 sequence is 15 residues long. Germline loops: CDR1 SGHNT, CDR2 YYREEE (reference sequence). V was shortened by 2 bases and J by 2 bases, with 14 bases between the two germline ends. The CDR3 here is CASSLNPGPPYEQYF. Here the CDR3 DNA reads TGTGCCAGCAGCTTAAACCCGGGGCCTCCCTACGAGCAGTACTTC. Complete variable domain (other parts from reference TRBV5-4 and TRBJ2-7): ETGVTQSPTHLIKTRGQQVTLRCSSQSGHNTVSWYQQALGQGPQFIFQYYREEENGRGNFPPRFSGLQFPNYSSELNVNALELDDSALYLCASSLNPGPPYEQYFGPGTRLTVT.

The CDR3 reads CASSFRRLTGLADYNEQFF. In nucleotides, the CDR3 is TGTGCCAGCAGCTTTCGTCGACTGACGGGACTAGCGGACTACAATGAGCAGTTCTTC. This rearrangement joins TRBV7-8 to TRBJ2-1; 11 bases line up with TRBD2. After removal of 3 bases from V and 3 bases from J, the junction contained 13 bases not matched to a gene. This CDR3 has 19 residues. CDR1 is SGHVS, CDR2 FQNEAQ, per germline.

The chain joins TRBV7-9 to TRBJ1-2; D is unclear. Germline V CDR1 and CDR2: SEHNR, FQNEAQ (reference sequence). Trimming cost V 0 bases and J 4 bases, with 6 bases left between them. This CDR3 is built from 13 residues. For the CDR3, the DNA is TGTGCCAGCAGCTTAGCGTCAATCTATGGCTACACCTTC. This codes for CASSLASIYGYTF.

The CDR3 nucleotides read TGTGCCAGCAGTGACAGGTTAGCTAACTATGGCTACACCTTC. This encodes CASSDRLANYGYTF. This chain joins TRBV2 and TRBJ1-2; no reliable D call. V lost 3 bases, J lost 0 bases, and 8 bases lay in between. The CDR3 loop spans 14 amino acids. Germline loops: CDR1 SNHLY, CDR2 FYNNEI.

The V and J genes are TRBV14 and TRBJ2-1, with 7 bases matching TRBD2. Germline V lookup: CDR1 SGHDN, CDR2 FVKESK. V dropped 4 bases and J dropped 5; count of bases not matched to a gene: 8. This CDR3 contains 15 residues. The CDR3 loop reads CASSPKAGVDNEQFF. The DNA for the CDR3 is TGTGCCAGCAGCCCTAAGGCGGGGGTTGACAATGAGCAGTTCTTC.

The chain is built from TRBV9 and TRBJ2-1; 7 bases are a match to TRBD2. The length of the CDR3 is 15 residues. The V and J ends lost 0 bases and 8 bases, in that order; junction bases with no gene match: 8. CDR1 and CDR2 (germline): SGDLS, YYNGEE. In nucleotides, the CDR3 is TGTGCCAGCAGCGTAGTTAGCGGTGGGGGGGATGAGCAGTTCTTC. Protein: CASSVVSGGGDEQFF.

V gene TRBV11-2 combines with J gene TRBJ2-1, with 7 bases aligning to TRBD2. Germline V gives CDR1 SGHAT, CDR2 FQNNGV. The CDR3 has 15 residues. V lost 5 bases and J lost 4; bases outside the gene matches: 8. This chain's CDR3 is CASSRDYSPYNEQFF. CDR3 sequence (DNA): TGTGCCAGCAGCCGGGACTACTCTCCTTACAATGAGCAGTTCTTC. Full variable domain (remainder filled in from reference TRBV11-2 and TRBJ2-1): EAGVAQSPRYKIIEKRQSVAFWCNPISGHATLYWYQQILGQGPKLLIQFQNNGVVDDSQLPKDRFSAERLKGVDSTLKIQPAKLEDSAVYLCASSRDYSPYNEQFFGPGTRLTVL.

This sequence joins TRBV19 and TRBJ2-6; tentative D call: TRBD2 (5 bases). The CDR3 extends over 16 amino acids. Per the germline V gene, CDR1 is LNHDA and CDR2 is SQIVND (reference sequence). V dropped 7 bases and J dropped 0 bases, with 13 bases sitting between them. The CDR3: CASKRDWSSGANVLTF. In DNA, the CDR3 is TGTGCCAGTAAGAGGGATTGGAGCTCTGGGGCCAACGTCCTGACTTTC. The full variable domain, with the rest looked up from reference TRBV19 and TRBJ2-6, is DGGITQSPKYLFRKEGQNVTLSCEQNLNHDAMYWYRQDPGQGLRLIYYSQIVNDFQKGDIAEGYSVSREKKESFPLTVTSAQKNPTAFYLCASKRDWSSGANVLTFGAGSRLTVL.